The following is a T cell receptor beta chain sequence with its context. This specimen belongs to a study of T cell changes during pregnancy in multiple sclerosis. Libraries were prepared by immunoSEQ multiplex PCR; TCRdb keeps only in-frame clonotypes and omits some of them. The repertoire includes approximately 47,000 clones, approximately 93% of them detected once, and over 0.4% sits in the top ten. The receptor comes from a female donor with multiple sclerosis, enrolled in a pregnancy study. Sample: CD4+ T cells from peripheral blood mononuclear cells, taken in the first trimester of pregnancy.

The CDR3 is CASHNRDSTISNYGYTF. The DNA for the CDR3 is TGTGCCAGCCACAATCGGGACAGCACGATTAGTAACTATGGCTACACCTTC. The rearrangement links TRBV5-6 to TRBJ1-2, with 7 bases matching TRBD1. The CDR3 sequence is 17 residues long. V dropped 7 bases and J dropped 1; count of bases not matched to a gene: 16. CDR1 and CDR2 (germline): SGHDT, YYEEEE.